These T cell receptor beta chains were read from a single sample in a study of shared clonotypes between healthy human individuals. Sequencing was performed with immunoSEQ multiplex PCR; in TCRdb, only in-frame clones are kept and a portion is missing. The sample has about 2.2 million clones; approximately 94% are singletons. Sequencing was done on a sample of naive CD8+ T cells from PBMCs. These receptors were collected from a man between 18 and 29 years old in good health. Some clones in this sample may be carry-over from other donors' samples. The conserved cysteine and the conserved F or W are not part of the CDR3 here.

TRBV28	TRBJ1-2	ASSDPWTGNYGYT
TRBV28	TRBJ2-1	ASSLVFIGREGSSYNEQF
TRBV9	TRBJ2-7	ASSGPPGRVYEQY
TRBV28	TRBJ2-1	ASSLSTKGEQF
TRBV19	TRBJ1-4	ASSKRATNEKLF
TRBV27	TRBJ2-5	AGEHTRDQETQY
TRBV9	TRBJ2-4	ASSVGGTKNIQY
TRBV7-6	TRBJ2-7	ASSDSGRANNYAQY
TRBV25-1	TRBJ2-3	ASSDSPDTKSTDTQY
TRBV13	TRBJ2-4	ASSSDPLAKNIQY
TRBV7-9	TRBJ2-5	ASSLGLAGTVWETQY
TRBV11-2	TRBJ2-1	ASTHLGGTPPF
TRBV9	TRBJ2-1	ASSVTQSSYNEQF
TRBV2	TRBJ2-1	ARIPSSGITTGNEQF
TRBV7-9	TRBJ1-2	ASSLGLTGGTYGYT
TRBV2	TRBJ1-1	ASRDRDLNTEAF
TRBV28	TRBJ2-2	ASRWGSGPKNTGELF
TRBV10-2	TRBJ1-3	ASSESGRGNTIY
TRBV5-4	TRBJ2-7	ASSSDLGGADGEQY
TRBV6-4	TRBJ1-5	ASIFRGPEQPQH
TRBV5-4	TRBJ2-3	ASNLLAGGPDTQY
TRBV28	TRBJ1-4	ASSLLKTNEKLF
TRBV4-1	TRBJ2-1	ASSQVPGLAGVLDEQF
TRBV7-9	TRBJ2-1	ASSPLASGSGDSYNEQF
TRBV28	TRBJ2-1	ASTGGRAEQF
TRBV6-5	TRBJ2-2	ASRFGRADGELF
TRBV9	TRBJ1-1	ASSVWVNTEAF
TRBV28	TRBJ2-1	ASSLRVNEQF
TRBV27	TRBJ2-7	ASSLFGRAYEQY
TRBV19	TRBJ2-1	ASSPWTSGAYNEQF
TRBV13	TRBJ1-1	ASSLGGRNTEAF
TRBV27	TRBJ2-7	ASSLFADRIYEQY
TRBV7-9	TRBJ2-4	ASSISPGQGRDIQY
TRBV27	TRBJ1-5	ASSPQANQPQH
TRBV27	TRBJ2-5	ASSPWRDAETQY
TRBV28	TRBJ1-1	ASSFLSLTSGGGRTEAF
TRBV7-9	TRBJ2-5	ASSYGGETQY
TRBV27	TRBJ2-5	ASSLSPSGTQETQY
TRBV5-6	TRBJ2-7	ASSLLREYNEQY
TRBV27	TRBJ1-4	ASSGPGQGGTNEKLF
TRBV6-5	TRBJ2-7	ASSYQGSMGPYEQY
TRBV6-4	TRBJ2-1	ASSPIAGAQSEQF